A single sample is the source of the 24 T cell receptor beta chains below, sequenced in a study of T cell changes during pregnancy in multiple sclerosis. Measured with immunoSEQ multiplex PCR; TCRdb has only the in-frame clones, and not every one. There are 77,000 or so clones in the sample; around 93% occur only once, and less than 0.85% lies in the top ten. The sequencing here drew on peripheral blood, taken in the second trimester of pregnancy. These receptors were obtained from a female donor in good health, enrolled as a control in a pregnancy study.

The chain joins TRBV4-1 to TRBJ1-2, with TRBD1 as a possible D gene (6 bases). The ends were cut back, 3 bases at V and 4 bases at J, with 15 bases in the middle. In germline, CDR1 is MGHRA, CDR2 YSYEKL. CDR3 length equals 15 residues. CDR3 DNA sequence: TGCGCCAGCAGCCATGTTCGGGACATAACCTATGGCTACACCTTC. Encoded protein: CASSHVRDITYGYTF.

The chain links TRBV2 to TRBJ1-5; D unresolved. This CDR3 region has 13 residues. V dropped 1 base and J dropped 4 bases, with 5 bases sitting between them. Germline V gene lookup returns CDR1 SNHLY and CDR2 FYNNEI. CDR3 nucleotides: TGTGCCAGCAGTGAAGGTCTGAATCAGCCCCAGCATTTT. Its protein product is CASSEGLNQPQHF.

The rearrangement uses TRBV30 and TRBJ1-4, with 10 bases matching TRBD1. The CDR3 spans 13 residues. V lost 8 bases, J lost 8 bases, and 8 bases stayed unmatched. CDR1 is GTSNPN, CDR2 SVGIG, per germline (reference sequence). CDR3 amino acids: CARRDRGIEKLFF. The CDR3 bases are TGTGCCCGCCGGGACAGGGGTATCGAAAAACTGTTTTTT. Combining the CDR3 with reference TRBV30 and TRBJ1-4 gives the whole variable domain SQTIHQWPATLVQPVGSPLSLECTVEGTSNPNLYWYRQAAGRGLQLLFYSVGIGQISSEVPQNLSASRPQDRQFILSSKKLLLSDSGFYLCARRDRGIEKLFFGSGTQLSVL.

This chain links TRBV4-3 with TRBJ2-5; 14 bases agree with TRBD2. V was pared by 3 bases and J by 0 bases, with 0 bases of the junction left unmatched. The CDR3 consists of 16 residues. Looked up from germline, CDR1 is LGHNA and CDR2 is YSLEER. CDR3: CASSQGLAGDQETQYF. DNA of the CDR3: TGCGCCAGCAGCCAGGGACTAGCGGGGGACCAAGAGACCCAGTACTTC.

The table lists this clone with a count of one. The rearrangement links TRBV15 to TRBJ1-1, with D unclear. CDR1 LNHNV and CDR2 YYDKDF come from the germline V gene (reference sequence). CDR3 size: 11 residues. V dropped 4 bases and J dropped 7 bases, with 7 bases sitting between them. The CDR3 coding sequence is TGTGCCACCAGCACCTACAGTGAAGCTTTCTTT. Protein product: CATSTYSEAFF.

The chain has TRBV14 and TRBJ1-5, with D perhaps matching TRBD1 (5 bases). The CDR3 spans 15 residues. Trimming took off 3 bases at V and 0 bases at J, with 9 bases between the two ends. Per the germline V gene, CDR1 is SGHDN and CDR2 is FVKESK. The CDR3: CASSHKQDSNQPQHF. The DNA of the CDR3 is TGTGCCAGCAGCCATAAACAGGATAGCAATCAGCCCCAGCATTTT. Drawing the rest from reference TRBV14 and TRBJ1-5, the complete variable domain is EAGVTQFPSHSVIEKGQTVTLRCDPISGHDNLYWYRRVMGKEIKFLLHFVKESKQDESGMPNNRFLAERTGGTYSTLKVQPAELEDSGVYFCASSHKQDSNQPQHFGDGTRLSIL.

This rearrangement joins TRBV11-2 to TRBJ1-1, with D hard to call. The V gene lost 3 bases and the J gene lost 6 bases, with 11 bases spanning the gap. The CDR3 totals 13 residues. From germline, CDR1 is SGHAT and CDR2 FQNNGV. The CDR3 loop reads CASSFSGAAEAFF. The CDR3 coding sequence is TGTGCCAGCAGCTTCTCGGGTGCGGCTGAAGCTTTCTTT.

The rearrangement joins TRBV11-3 to TRBJ2-3; the D is unclear. There are 11 residues in the CDR3. V was pared by 5 bases and J by 8 bases, with 8 bases between. Germline V gene lookup returns CDR1 SGHNT and CDR2 YENEEA. This chain's CDR3 is CASSPGGTQYF. The CDR3 coding sequence is TGTGCCAGCAGCCCCGGTGGTACGCAGTATTTT. The complete variable domain, with remaining parts taken from reference TRBV11-3 and TRBJ2-3, reads EAGVVQSPRYKIIEKKQPVAFWCNPISGHNTLYWYLQNLGQGPELLIRYENEEAVDDSQLPKDRFSAERLKGVDSTLKIQPAELGDSAVYLCASSPGGTQYFGPGTRLTVL.

The table lists this clone with a count of one. V gene TRBV10-3 combines with J gene TRBJ2-1, with 7 bases aligning to TRBD1. Germline trimming cut 7 bases from V and 10 bases from J; bases unmatched to any gene: 10. The CDR3 runs to 13 residues. CDR1 is ENHRY and CDR2 is SYGVKD in the germline V gene. The CDR3, as DNA: TGTGCCATCACCTGGGACAGATGGGGCGAGCAGTTCTTC. Translation: CAITWDRWGEQFF.

The V and J genes are TRBV30 and TRBJ1-2, with TRBD1 identical over 7 bases. CDR1 and CDR2 (germline): GTSNPN, SVGIG (reference sequence). With 0 bases clipped from V and 8 bases from J, the junction kept 9 bases outside the gene matches. This CDR3 is 14 amino acids long. CDR3 in amino acids: CAWSVNRQGRGYTF. The CDR3 nucleotides are TGTGCCTGGAGTGTGAATAGACAGGGACGGGGCTACACCTTC.

The chain combines TRBV7-9 with TRBJ1-2, with 11 bases aligning to TRBD1. Germline V gene sequence: CDR1 SEHNR, CDR2 FQNEAQ (reference sequence). The CDR3 spans 17 residues. The J segment lost 7 bases and the V segment lost 4 bases, leaving 14 bases of the junction unmatched. In DNA form, the CDR3 reads TGTGCCAGCAGCTCGGGGACCGGGACAGGGGGAAGTCTTGGCTACACCTTC. Encoded protein: CASSSGTGTGGSLGYTF.

This clone was detected only once. The rearrangement joins TRBV5-4 to TRBJ1-1; D not certain. The CDR3 sequence is 14 residues long. CDR1 and CDR2 (germline): SGHNT, YYREEE (reference sequence). V gave up 4 bases and J gave up 8 bases, with 18 bases separating them. CDR3 in amino acids: CASSGRELGREAFF. The CDR3 region has the DNA TGTGCCAGCAGCGGGAGGGAATTGGGTAGGGAAGCTTTCTTT.

The rearrangement joins TRBV4-1 to TRBJ1-6, with TRBD1 as a possible D gene (5 bases). V shed 4 bases and J shed 5 bases, with 12 bases lying between them. The CDR3 contains 15 residues. CDR1 is MGHRA, CDR2 YSYEKL, per germline. CDR3 coding DNA: TGCGCCAGCAGCCCCTCTGGAGGGGATAATTCACCCCTCCACTTT. It codes for CASSPSGGDNSPLHF.

This chain connects TRBV7-9 to TRBJ2-1, with D possibly being TRBD1 (6 bases). V was shortened by 5 bases and J by 5 bases, with 16 bases between the two germline ends. Germline V gene lookup returns CDR1 SEHNR and CDR2 FQNEAQ (reference sequence). This CDR3 spans 15 amino acids. The CDR3 DNA reads TGTGCCAGCAGCCCCCCTACAGGGATCCACAATGAGCAGTTCTTC. Residues: CASSPPTGIHNEQFF.

The chain joins TRBV6-6 to TRBJ1-4; 8 positions match TRBD1. The V gene's germline CDR1 is MNHNY and CDR2 SVGAGI (reference sequence). The CDR3 has 14 residues. J gave up 8 bases and V 3 bases, and 5 bases lay outside the gene matches. The CDR3 here is CASSYHRGGEKLFF. CDR3 nucleotide sequence: TGTGCCAGCAGTTATCACAGGGGGGGGGAAAAACTGTTTTTT.

The chain recombines TRBV6-5 with TRBJ2-7; 10 bases align to TRBD1. The V gene end was trimmed by 5 bases and the J gene end by 0 bases; junction bases not matched to a gene: 1. The CDR3 contains 14 residues. Germline lookup yields CDR1 MNHEY and CDR2 SVGAGI. This CDR3 is CASSRTGGSYEQYF. CDR3 sequence (DNA): TGTGCCAGCAGTAGGACAGGGGGCTCCTACGAGCAGTACTTC.

This clone is a singleton in its sample. The CDR3, as DNA: TGTGCCATCAGTGGCCCGGGAACCAATTACGAGCAGTACTTC. It translates to CAISGPGTNYEQYF. This rearrangement joins TRBV10-3 to TRBJ2-7, with D possibly matching TRBD2 (5 bases). Germline CDR1 reads ENHRY; CDR2 reads SYGVKD. V lost 4 bases and J lost 4, with 14 bases in between. The CDR3 extends over 14 amino acids.

The chain couples TRBV2 to TRBJ1-2; D unresolved. Germline V gene sequence: CDR1 SNHLY, CDR2 FYNNEI. The length of the CDR3 is 12 residues. Trimming removed 8 bases from V and 5 bases from J, with 12 bases in between. CDR3 sequence: CASASRPYGYTF. Here the CDR3 DNA reads TGTGCCAGCGCTTCGCGGCCGTATGGCTACACCTTC. The full variable domain, completed using reference TRBV2 and TRBJ1-2, is EPEVTQTPSHQVTQMGQEVILRCVPISNHLYFYWYRQILGQKVEFLVSFYNNEISEKSEIFDDQFSVERPDGSNFTLKIRSTKLEDSAMYFCASASRPYGYTFGSGTRLTVV.

This clone was found a few times. J is TRBJ1-2 and V is TRBV19; D may be TRBD1 (5 bases). This CDR3 is 15 amino acids long. The ends were cut back, 6 bases at V and 4 bases at J, with 18 bases in the middle. The germline gives CDR1 LNHDA, CDR2 SQIVND (reference sequence). CDR3 loop: CASRHNDRRAYGYTF. As DNA, the CDR3 is TGTGCCAGTAGACACAACGACAGAAGAGCCTATGGCTACACCTTC. Together with reference TRBV19 and TRBJ1-2, the CDR3 gives the full variable domain: DGGITQSPKYLFRKEGQNVTLSCEQNLNHDAMYWYRQDPGQGLRLIYYSQIVNDFQKGDIAEGYSVSREKKESFPLTVTSAQKNPTAFYLCASRHNDRRAYGYTFGSGTRLTVV.

V and J are TRBV9 and TRBJ2-5, with D tentatively TRBD2 (6 bases). The CDR3 sequence is 13 residues long. CDR1 SGDLS and CDR2 YYNGEE come from the germline V gene. V was cut by 0 bases and J by 5 bases, with 8 bases left in between. The CDR3 region has the DNA TGTGCCAGCAGCGTAGCTGGGAGGGAGACCCAGTACTTC. This codes for CASSVAGRETQYF.

This clone came up once. This chain links TRBV27 with TRBJ2-1, with 12 bases matching TRBD2. Germline V gives CDR1 MNHEY, CDR2 SMNVEV (reference sequence). The V segment lost 0 bases and the J segment 2 bases; nucleotides outside the gene matches: 2. This CDR3 is built from 17 residues. In DNA, the CDR3 is TGTGCCAGCAGTTTATCCTCTAGCGGGGGGGCCTACAATGAGCAGTTCTTC. As protein: CASSLSSSGGAYNEQFF.

V is TRBV7-2 and J is TRBJ1-1; D may be TRBD1 (5 bases). With 0 bases removed from V and 2 bases from J, the gap between germline ends came to 7 bases. The length of the CDR3 is 14 residues. Germline CDR1 and CDR2: SGHTA and FQGNSA. The CDR3 DNA follows: TGTGCCAGCAGCTTAGCGCAGGGTAACACTGAAGCTTTCTTT. This codes for CASSLAQGNTEAFF.

The chain has TRBV19 and TRBJ1-2, with D uncertain. The CDR3 runs 11 residues. Trimming took 5 bases from V and 2 from J, leaving 3 bases between them. Germline loops: CDR1 LNHDA, CDR2 SQIVND (reference sequence). The CDR3, as DNA: TGTGCCAGTAGTCTAAACTATGGCTACACCTTC. Its protein is CASSLNYGYTF. The entire variable domain, with the rest obtained from reference TRBV19 and TRBJ1-2, is as follows: DGGITQSPKYLFRKEGQNVTLSCEQNLNHDAMYWYRQDPGQGLRLIYYSQIVNDFQKGDIAEGYSVSREKKESFPLTVTSAQKNPTAFYLCASSLNYGYTFGSGTRLTVV.

The gene calls are TRBV30 and TRBJ1-1; 11 nucleotides line up with TRBD1. V dropped 5 bases and J dropped 5; count of bases not matched to a gene: 4. Germline CDR1 reads GTSNPN; CDR2 reads SVGIG (reference sequence). The CDR3 sequence is 13 residues long. CDR3 protein: CAWAGQGGTEAFF. The CDR3 coding sequence is TGTGCCTGGGCGGGACAGGGGGGGACTGAAGCTTTCTTT. Complete variable domain (other parts from reference TRBV30 and TRBJ1-1): SQTIHQWPATLVQPVGSPLSLECTVEGTSNPNLYWYRQAAGRGLQLLFYSVGIGQISSEVPQNLSASRPQDRQFILSSKKLLLSDSGFYLCAWAGQGGTEAFFGQGTRLTVV.